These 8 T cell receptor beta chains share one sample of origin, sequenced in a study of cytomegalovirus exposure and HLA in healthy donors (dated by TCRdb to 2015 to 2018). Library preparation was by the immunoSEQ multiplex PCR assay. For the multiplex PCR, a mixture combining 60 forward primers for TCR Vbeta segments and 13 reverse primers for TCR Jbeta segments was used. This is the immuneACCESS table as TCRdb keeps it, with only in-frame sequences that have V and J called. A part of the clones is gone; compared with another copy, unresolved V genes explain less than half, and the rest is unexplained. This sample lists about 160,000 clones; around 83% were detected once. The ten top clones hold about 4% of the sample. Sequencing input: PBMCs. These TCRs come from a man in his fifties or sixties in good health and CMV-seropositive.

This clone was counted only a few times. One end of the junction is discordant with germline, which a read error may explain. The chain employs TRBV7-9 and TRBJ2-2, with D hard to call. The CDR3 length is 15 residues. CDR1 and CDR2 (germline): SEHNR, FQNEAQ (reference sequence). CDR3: CASSLALPNPGELFF. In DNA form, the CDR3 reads TGTGCCAGCAGCTTAGCACTACCGAACCCCGGGGAGCTGTTTTTT. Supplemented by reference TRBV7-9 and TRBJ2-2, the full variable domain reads DTGVSQNPRHKITKRGQNVTFRCDPISEHNRLYWYRQTLGQGPEFLTYFQNEAQLEKSRLLSDRFSAERPKGSFSTLEIQRTEQGDSAMYLCASSLALPNPGELFFGEGSRLTVL.

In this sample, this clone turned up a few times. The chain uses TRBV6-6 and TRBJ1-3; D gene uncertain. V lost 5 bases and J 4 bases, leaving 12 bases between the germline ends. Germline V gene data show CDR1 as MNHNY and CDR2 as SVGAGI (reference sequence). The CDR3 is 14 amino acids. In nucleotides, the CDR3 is TGTGCCAGCAGTCAACGGACGGGGGGAAACACCATATATTTT. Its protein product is CASSQRTGGNTIYF.

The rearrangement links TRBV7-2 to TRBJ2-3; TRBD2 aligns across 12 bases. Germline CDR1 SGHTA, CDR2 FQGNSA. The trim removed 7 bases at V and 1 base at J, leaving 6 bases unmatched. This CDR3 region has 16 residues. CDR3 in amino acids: CASTTGLAGRTDTQYF. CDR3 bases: TGTGCCAGCACCACCGGACTAGCGGGACGCACAGATACGCAGTATTTT. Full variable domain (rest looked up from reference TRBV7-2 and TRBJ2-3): GAGVSQSPSNKVTEKGKDVELRCDPISGHTALYWYRQSLGQGLEFLIYFQGNSAPDKSGLPSDRFSAERTGGSVSTLTIQRTQQEDSAVYLCASTTGLAGRTDTQYFGPGTRLTVL.

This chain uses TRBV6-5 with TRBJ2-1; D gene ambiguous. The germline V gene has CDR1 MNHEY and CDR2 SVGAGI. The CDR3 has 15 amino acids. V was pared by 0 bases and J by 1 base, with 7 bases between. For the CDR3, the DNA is TGTGCCAGCAGTTACTCTTACTCATCCTACAATGAGCAGTTCTTC. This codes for CASSYSYSSYNEQFF.

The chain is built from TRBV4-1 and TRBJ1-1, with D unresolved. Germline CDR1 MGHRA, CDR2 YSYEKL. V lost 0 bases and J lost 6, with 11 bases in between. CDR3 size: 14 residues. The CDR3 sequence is CASSQDQVLAEAFF. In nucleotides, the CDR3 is TGCGCCAGCAGCCAAGACCAGGTCCTTGCTGAAGCTTTCTTT.

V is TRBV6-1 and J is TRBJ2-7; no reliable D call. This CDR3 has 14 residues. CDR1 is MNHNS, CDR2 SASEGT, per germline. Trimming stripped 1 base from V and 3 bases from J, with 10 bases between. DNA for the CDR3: TGTGCCAGCAGTGAAGGGGCAGGCCACTACGAGCAGTACTTC. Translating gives CASSEGAGHYEQYF.

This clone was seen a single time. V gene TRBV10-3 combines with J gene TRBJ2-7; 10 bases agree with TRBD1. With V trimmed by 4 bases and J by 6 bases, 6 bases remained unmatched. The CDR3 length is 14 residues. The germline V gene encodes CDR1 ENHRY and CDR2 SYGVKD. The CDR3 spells CAISGGTGAGEQYF. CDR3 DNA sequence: TGTGCCATCAGTGGCGGGACAGGGGCAGGCGAGCAGTACTTC.

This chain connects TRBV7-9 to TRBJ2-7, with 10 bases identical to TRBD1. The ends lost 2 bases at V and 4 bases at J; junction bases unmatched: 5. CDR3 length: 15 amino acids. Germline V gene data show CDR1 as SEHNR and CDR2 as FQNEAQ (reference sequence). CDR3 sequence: CASSLTLDRGYEQYF. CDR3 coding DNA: TGTGCCAGCAGCTTAACGCTGGACAGGGGGTACGAGCAGTACTTC.